A single sample is the source of the 25 T cell receptor beta chains below, sequenced in a study of blood T cell repertoires in COVID-19. Some clones are missing from TCRdb's copy, which holds only in-frame ones; the method was immunoSEQ multiplex PCR. Here the sample spans roughly 74,000 clones, 88% being singletons. Sequencing used peripheral blood. These receptor sequences come from a woman older than 75 with active or convalescent COVID-19.

The chain recombines TRBV6-5 with TRBJ1-3; no clear D. Germline CDR1 and CDR2: MNHEY and SVGAGI. Trimming stripped 11 bases from V and 2 bases from J, with 13 bases between. This CDR3 region has 13 residues. DNA of the CDR3: TGTGCCGGCAACGCGGGAACTGGAAACACCATATATTTT. As protein: CAGNAGTGNTIYF.

The chain carries TRBV10-1 and TRBJ2-7; TRBD2 matches at 7 bases. J gave up 5 bases and V 2 bases, and 3 bases lay outside the gene matches. The CDR3 contains 13 residues. CDR1 is WNHNN and CDR2 is SYGVQD in the germline V gene (reference sequence). Here the CDR3 reads CASSETGTNEQYF. The CDR3 bases are TGCGCCAGCAGTGAGACCGGGACTAACGAGCAGTACTTC.

This chain connects TRBV10-3 to TRBJ2-1, with a tentative D call TRBD1 (6 bases). CDR3 size: 13 residues. Looked up from germline, CDR1 is ENHRY and CDR2 is SYGVKD. V was trimmed by 6 bases and J by 5 bases, leaving 11 bases between them. This CDR3 reads CAIREGQNNEQFF. The DNA for the CDR3 is TGTGCCATCAGAGAAGGACAGAACAATGAGCAGTTCTTC.

This clone was counted a single time. This sequence joins TRBV4-3 and TRBJ2-3; 10 positions match TRBD2. V dropped 1 base and J dropped 0; count of bases not matched to a gene: 7. This CDR3 is built from 18 residues. Germline CDR1 is LGHNA and CDR2 is YSLEER. The CDR3 nucleotides read TGCGCCAGCAGCCAAGTTTGGAGCGGGGGGGCTAGCACAGATACGCAGTATTTT. Residues: CASSQVWSGGASTDTQYF.

The chain links TRBV20-1 to TRBJ2-7; D unclear. The germline CDR1 and CDR2 sequences are DFQATT and SNEGSKA (reference sequence). V lost 6 bases and J 7 bases, leaving 13 bases between the germline ends. CDR3 length equals 11 residues. This CDR3 is CSAPTAGEQYF. In nucleotides, the CDR3 is TGCAGTGCACCGACTGCCGGGGAGCAGTACTTC.

This clone has a handful of counts. The V gene is TRBV5-6, the J gene TRBJ1-2; TRBD1 aligns across 8 bases. The trim removed 1 base at V and 7 bases at J, leaving 12 bases unmatched. Germline-derived CDR1 and CDR2 are SGHDT and YYEEEE. This CDR3 is built from 16 residues. CDR3 sequence: CASSLSRTGILGGYTF. The CDR3 coding sequence is TGTGCCAGCAGCTTGTCTAGGACAGGGATTTTGGGTGGCTACACCTTC.

The CDR3 is CASSYQGIATEAFF. As DNA, the CDR3 is TGTGCCAGTAGTTACCAGGGTATCGCCACTGAAGCTTTCTTT. The chain recombines TRBV19 with TRBJ1-1; TRBD1 might be the D (5 bases). The CDR3 has 14 amino acids. V shed 5 bases and J shed 4 bases, with 14 bases lying between them. Per germline, CDR1 LNHDA and CDR2 SQIVND (reference sequence).

The J gene is TRBJ2-7, the V gene TRBV2, with D unresolved. The CDR3 extends over 14 amino acids. Germline V gene data show CDR1 as SNHLY and CDR2 as FYNNEI. The V end lost 0 bases, the J end lost 6 bases, and 12 bases lay between the germline ends. CDR3 amino acids: CASSEAPRVREQYF. The CDR3, as DNA: TGTGCCAGCAGTGAAGCGCCACGGGTCCGCGAGCAGTACTTC.

The gene calls are TRBV30 and TRBJ1-1; TRBD1 agrees at 10 bases. From germline, CDR1 is GTSNPN and CDR2 SVGIG (reference sequence). V was clipped by 2 bases and J by 4 bases; unmatched bases: 4. The CDR3 covers 14 residues. The CDR3 protein is CAWSRTGGGTEAFF. In DNA form, the CDR3 reads TGTGCCTGGAGTAGGACAGGGGGAGGCACTGAAGCTTTCTTT.

J is TRBJ2-1 and V is TRBV6-5, with 8 bases lining up with TRBD2. The CDR3 length is 14 residues. Trimming removed 4 bases from V and 6 bases from J; junction bases left unmatched: 5. The germline V gene encodes CDR1 MNHEY and CDR2 SVGAGI. Here the CDR3 reads CASSFGTRANEQFF. The CDR3 DNA sequence: TGTGCCAGCAGTTTCGGGACTAGGGCCAATGAGCAGTTCTTC.

V gene TRBV18 combines with J gene TRBJ1-6; 9 bases are a match to TRBD1. The CDR3 runs 15 residues. The germline gives CDR1 KGHSH, CDR2 LQKENI. The V segment lost 5 bases and the J segment 9 bases; nucleotides outside the gene matches: 8. Here the CDR3 DNA reads TGTGCCAGCTCATCTACGGGACAGGGTTCTTCACCCCTCCACTTT. Its protein product is CASSSTGQGSSPLHF.

V and J are TRBV9 and TRBJ2-1; D may be TRBD1 (6 bases). Trimming took 0 bases from V and 8 from J, leaving 9 bases between them. CDR3 size: 13 residues. Germline V gives CDR1 SGDLS, CDR2 YYNGEE. This CDR3 reads CASSVEQGDEQFF. CDR3 bases: TGTGCCAGCAGCGTAGAACAGGGTGATGAGCAGTTCTTC.

The genes are TRBV3-1 (or the pseudogene TRBV3-2) and TRBJ1-2, with TRBD1 matching over 8 bases. The trim removed 5 bases at V and 14 bases at J, leaving 7 bases unmatched. The CDR3 runs to 11 residues. CDR1 and CDR2 (germline): LGHDT, YNNKEL (reference sequence). The CDR3: CASSYGQGRTF. Here the CDR3 DNA reads TGTGCCAGCAGCTATGGACAGGGAAGGACCTTC.

This chain joins TRBV5-1 and TRBJ2-1; TRBD2 agrees at 14 bases. This CDR3 has 15 amino acids. V trimming: 3 bases; J trimming: 9 bases; junction bases outside the gene matches: 5. The germline V gene has CDR1 SGHRS and CDR2 YFSETQ. CDR3 sequence: CASSSGTSGSSEQFF. CDR3 bases: TGCGCCAGCAGCTCGGGGACTAGCGGGAGCTCTGAGCAGTTCTTC.

This chain connects TRBV5-1 to TRBJ1-5; 7 bases align to TRBD1. This CDR3 spans 15 amino acids. Germline loops: CDR1 SGHRS, CDR2 YFSETQ. V trimming: 5 bases; J trimming: 0 bases; junction bases outside the gene matches: 5. The CDR3 here is CASSLTGYSNQPQHF. The CDR3 DNA reads as TGCGCCAGCAGTCTGACAGGGTATAGCAATCAGCCCCAGCATTTT. The variable domain in full, completed from reference TRBV5-1 and TRBJ1-5, reads KAGVTQTPRYLIKTRGQQVTLSCSPISGHRSVSWYQQTPGQGLQFLFEYFSETQRNKGNFPGRFSGRQFSNSRSEMNVSTLELGDSALYLCASSLTGYSNQPQHFGDGTRLSIL.

V gene TRBV2 combines with J gene TRBJ2-2; 7 nucleotides agree with TRBD1. J gave up 3 bases and V 4 bases, and 5 bases lay outside the gene matches. This CDR3 is built from 15 residues. Germline V gives CDR1 SNHLY, CDR2 FYNNEI. The CDR3, as DNA: TGTGCCAGCAGTGTGAGGCAGGGGGACACCGGGGAGCTGTTTTTT. This translates into CASSVRQGDTGELFF. The full variable domain, rest sourced from reference TRBV2 and TRBJ2-2, is EPEVTQTPSHQVTQMGQEVILRCVPISNHLYFYWYRQILGQKVEFLVSFYNNEISEKSEIFDDQFSVERPDGSNFTLKIRSTKLEDSAMYFCASSVRQGDTGELFFGEGSRLTVL.

V is TRBV6-5 and J is TRBJ1-6, with a tentative D call TRBD1 (6 bases). CDR1 is MNHEY, CDR2 SVGAGI, per germline. The length of the CDR3 is 14 residues. Trimming stripped 7 bases from V and 7 bases from J, with 14 bases between. The CDR3 bases are TGTGCCAGCAAGGGGGTGGCAGACAATTCACCCCTCCACTTT. Translated, it gives CASKGVADNSPLHF.

V usage is TRBV5-4 and J usage is TRBJ1-2, with D tentatively TRBD1 (5 bases). V lost 3 bases and J 2 bases, leaving 11 bases between the germline ends. Germline CDR1 SGHNT, CDR2 YYREEE (reference sequence). The CDR3 spans 14 residues. The CDR3 loop reads CASSSSRQNYGYTF. CDR3 nucleotides: TGTGCCAGCAGCTCGTCCCGACAGAACTATGGCTACACCTTC.

J is TRBJ2-3 and V is TRBV25-1; 8 bases are a match to TRBD2. The germline V gene encodes CDR1 MGHDK and CDR2 SYGVNS. The trim removed 1 base at V and 2 bases at J, leaving 2 bases unmatched. This CDR3 comprises 15 residues. CDR3 DNA: TGTGCCAGCAGTGAATGGCGGGGGGCCACAGATACGCAGTATTTT. Its translation: CASSEWRGATDTQYF. The whole variable domain, filled in from reference TRBV25-1 and TRBJ2-3, reads EADIYQTPRYLVIGTGKKITLECSQTMGHDKMYWYQQDPGMELHLIHYSYGVNSTEKGDLSSESTVSRIRTEHFPLTLESARPSHTSQYLCASSEWRGATDTQYFGPGTRLTVL.

The chain uses TRBV7-3 and TRBJ2-5; 10 nucleotides agree with TRBD1. V trimming: 4 bases; J trimming: 6 bases; junction bases outside the gene matches: 2. Germline assignment: CDR1 SGHTA and CDR2 FQGTGA. The CDR3 spans 13 residues. As DNA, the CDR3 is TGTGCCAGCAGCTGGACAGGGGGACAGACCCAGTACTTC. This encodes CASSWTGGQTQYF.

In this sample, this clone turned up once. The V gene is TRBV6-4, the J gene TRBJ1-1; 11 bases agree with TRBD1. The J segment lost 4 bases and the V segment lost 0 bases, leaving 16 bases of the junction unmatched. The germline gives CDR1 MRHNA, CDR2 SNTAGT. CDR3 length equals 20 residues. This CDR3 reads CASSDSIPDRGQGPGTEAFF. The CDR3 nucleotides are TGTGCCAGCAGTGACTCGATACCGGACAGGGGGCAGGGGCCCGGCACTGAAGCTTTCTTT.

This clone was observed a handful of times. This rearrangement joins TRBV19 to TRBJ2-7; a weak D match, TRBD2 (6 bases). The CDR3 is 15 amino acids. Germline CDR1 reads LNHDA; CDR2 reads SQIVND (reference sequence). The ends were cut back, 4 bases at V and 1 base at J, with 14 bases in the middle. The CDR3 DNA reads as TGTGCCAGTAGTACCTCCGCGGGGCGGTCCTACGAGCAGTACTTC. It encodes CASSTSAGRSYEQYF.

This clone has a single count. This chain connects TRBV9 to TRBJ2-5; weak D call: TRBD2 (5 bases). V was trimmed by 0 bases and J by 2 bases, leaving 11 bases between them. CDR3 length equals 15 residues. CDR1 SGDLS and CDR2 YYNGEE come from the germline V gene. This CDR3 reads CASSVATRRQETQYF. The DNA for the CDR3 is TGTGCCAGCAGCGTAGCTACGAGGAGGCAAGAGACCCAGTACTTC.

This clone was seen once. The V and J genes are TRBV9 and TRBJ2-2; D is possibly TRBD1 (6 bases). This CDR3 comprises 14 residues. Trimming shortened V by 3 bases and J by 7 bases, and 13 bases separated the two germline ends. Germline-derived CDR1 and CDR2 are SGDLS and YYNGEE. Written as DNA, the CDR3 is TGTGCCAGCAGCGCACAGGGAATGAACGGGGAGCTGTTTTTT. Translation: CASSAQGMNGELFF.

V and J are TRBV5-1 and TRBJ2-7, with 9 positions matching TRBD1. Germline assignment: CDR1 SGHRS and CDR2 YFSETQ. The CDR3 is 12 residues long. V dropped 3 bases and J dropped 5; count of bases not matched to a gene: 0. CDR3 coding DNA: TGCGCCAGCAGCTGGACAGGGGACGAGCAGTACTTC. It translates to CASSWTGDEQYF. The variable domain in full, with the rest retrieved from reference TRBV5-1 and TRBJ2-7, is KAGVTQTPRYLIKTRGQQVTLSCSPISGHRSVSWYQQTPGQGLQFLFEYFSETQRNKGNFPGRFSGRQFSNSRSEMNVSTLELGDSALYLCASSWTGDEQYFGPGTRLTVT.